This section outlines one T cell receptor beta chain sequence together with its context. Germline V CDR1 and CDR2: SEHNR, FQNEAQ (reference sequence). Trimming took 6 bases from V and 7 from J, leaving 10 bases between them. CDR3 length equals 12 residues. This record comes from a study of cytomegalovirus exposure and HLA in healthy donors. Study in general: The Caucasian-associated ancestry cluster held over 80% of more than 350 genotyped donors.

Researchers ran the PCR with 60 Vbeta and 13 Jbeta primers. Some clones are missing from TCRdb's copy, which holds only in-frame ones; the method was immunoSEQ multiplex PCR. The sample carries under 130,000 clones, 12% recorded once. Sequencing was done on a sample of PBMCs. The origin of this receptor is a man aged 35 to 55 in good health and CMV-seropositive. The rearrangement joins TRBV7-9 to TRBJ2-1; tentatively, D is TRBD1 (6 bases). The CDR3 region is CASSDTGNEQFF. CDR3 in DNA: TGTGCCAGCAGTGACACAGGGAATGAGCAGTTCTTC.